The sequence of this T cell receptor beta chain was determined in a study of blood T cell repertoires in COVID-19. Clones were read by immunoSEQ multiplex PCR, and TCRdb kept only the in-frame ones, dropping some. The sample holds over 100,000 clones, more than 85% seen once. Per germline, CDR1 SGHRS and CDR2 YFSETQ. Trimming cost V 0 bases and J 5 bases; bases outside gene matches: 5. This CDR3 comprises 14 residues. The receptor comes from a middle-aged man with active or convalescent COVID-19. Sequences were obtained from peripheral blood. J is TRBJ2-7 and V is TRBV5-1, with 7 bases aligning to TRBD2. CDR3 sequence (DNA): TGCGCCAGCAGCTTGGAAGGGAGGGAAAACGAGCAGTACTTC. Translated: CASSLEGRENEQYF.